This TCR beta chain came from a study of blood T cell repertoires in COVID-19. The wider study: Whether acute or convalescent, the COVID-19 samples came from the United States, Italy and Spain. PBMCs, B-cell-depleted T cells, or T cells were the source of the cDNA or gDNA that made up the material.

Followed longitudinally, the Seattle patients had been enrolled during active infection. The CDR3 is 16 residues long. The germline gives CDR1 SGHDN, CDR2 FVKESK. Trimming took 1 base from V and 2 from J, leaving 13 bases between them. Authors' processing steps: The authors estimated nucleated cell counts from reference gene primer amplification. Libraries were prepared by immunoSEQ multiplex PCR; TCRdb keeps only in-frame clonotypes and omits some of them. The DNA gave D and trimming, while V, J and clone size come from that table. Of roughly 230,000 clones detected, over 90% appear once; the ten largest clones hold roughly 0.8%.

Sequencing was done on a sample of peripheral blood. The chain is built from TRBV14 and TRBJ2-3, with D possibly TRBD1 on 5 matching bases. The clonotype originates from a man under 40 with COVID-19, enrolled during active disease. CDR3 region: CASSQGVQGYTDTQYF. Written as DNA, the CDR3 is TGTGCCAGCAGCCAAGGGGTGCAGGGATACACAGATACGCAGTATTTT.